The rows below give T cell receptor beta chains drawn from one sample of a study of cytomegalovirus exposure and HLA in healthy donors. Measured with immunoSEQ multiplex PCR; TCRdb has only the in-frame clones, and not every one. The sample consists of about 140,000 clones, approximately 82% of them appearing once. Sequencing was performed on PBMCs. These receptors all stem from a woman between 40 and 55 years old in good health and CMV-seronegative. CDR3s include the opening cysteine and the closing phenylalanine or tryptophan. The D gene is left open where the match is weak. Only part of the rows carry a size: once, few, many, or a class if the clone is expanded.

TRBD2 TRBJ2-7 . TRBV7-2 CASSFASGSTSEQYF TGTGCCAGCAGCTTTGCTAGCGGGAGTACGAGCGAGCAGTACTTC
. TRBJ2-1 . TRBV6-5 CASSYSRNEQFF TGTGCCAGCAGTTACTCGAGAAATGAGCAGTTCTTC
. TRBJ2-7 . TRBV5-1 CASSLQTGAYEQYF TGCGCCAGCAGCCTCCAGACGGGAGCCTACGAGCAGTACTTC
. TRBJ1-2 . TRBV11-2 CASSLGAGDNGYTF TGTGCCAGCAGCTTAGGGGCAGGGGATAACGGCTACACCTTC
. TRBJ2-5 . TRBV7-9 CSSSPGETQYF TGTTCCAGCAGCCCGGGAGAGACCCAGTACTTC
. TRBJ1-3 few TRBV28 CATNDIRSGNTIYF TGTGCCACAAACGACATCCGATCTGGAAACACCATATATTTT
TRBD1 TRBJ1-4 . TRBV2 CASKGQWGNEKLFF TGTGCCAGCAAGGGACAGTGGGGGAATGAAAAACTGTTTTTT
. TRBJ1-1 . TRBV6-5 CASSEQGRRTEAFF TGTGCCAGCAGTGAGCAGGGAAGGCGCACTGAAGCTTTCTTT
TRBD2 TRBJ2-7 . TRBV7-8 CASSFILAGAYEQYF TGTGCCAGCAGCTTTATACTAGCGGGAGCCTACGAGCAGTACTTC
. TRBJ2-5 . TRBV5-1 CASSYSGSRGETQYF TGCGCCAGCAGCTACTCCGGATCTAGGGGAGAGACCCAGTACTTC
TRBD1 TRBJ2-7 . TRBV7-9 CASSLRGPYEQYF TGTGCCAGCAGCCTCAGGGGGCCCTACGAGCAGTACTTC
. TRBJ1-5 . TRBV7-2 CASSSSSNQPQHF TGTGCCAGCAGCTCCAGTAGCAATCAGCCCCAGCATTTT
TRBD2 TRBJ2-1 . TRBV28 CASSLLAGAHNEQFF TGTGCCAGCAGTTTACTAGCGGGAGCACACAATGAGCAGTTCTTC
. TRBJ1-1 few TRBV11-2 CASSLEVTEAFF TGTGCCAGCAGCCTGGAGGTCACTGAAGCTTTCTTT
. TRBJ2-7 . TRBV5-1 CASSLEDKQYF TGCGCCAGCAGCTTGGAGGACAAGCAGTACTTC
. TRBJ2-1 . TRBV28 CASALGGGTYNEQFF TGTGCCAGCGCCTTAGGGGGGGGAACATACAATGAGCAGTTCTTC
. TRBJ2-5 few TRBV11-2 CASRLPRMGGGETQYF TGTGCCAGCAGACTGCCGCGGATGGGGGGTGGGGAGACCCAGTACTTC
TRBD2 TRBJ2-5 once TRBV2 CARNTGTSGRGETQYF TGTGCCAGAAATACCGGGACTAGCGGAAGAGGAGAGACCCAGTACTTC
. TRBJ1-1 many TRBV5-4 CASSLGRNRNTEAFF TGTGCCAGCAGCTTGGGGCGGAACCGGAACACTGAAGCTTTCTTT
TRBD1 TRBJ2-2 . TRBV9 CASSVTGVGTGEPFF TGTGCCAGCAGCGTAACAGGGGTCGGCACCGGGGAGCCGTTTTTT
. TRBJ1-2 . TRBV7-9 CASSPGEGYTF TGTGCCAGCAGCCCAGGGGAGGGCTACACCTTC
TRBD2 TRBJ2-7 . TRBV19 CASSLGLASNYEQYF TGTGCCAGTAGTCTTGGACTAGCGTCCAATTACGAGCAGTACTTC
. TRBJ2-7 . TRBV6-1 CASSEKGYEQYF TGTGCCAGCAGTGAAAAGGGGTACGAGCAGTACTTC
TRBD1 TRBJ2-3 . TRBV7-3 CASSPTGGSADTQYF TGTGCCAGCAGCCCGACAGGGGGCAGCGCAGATACGCAGTATTTT
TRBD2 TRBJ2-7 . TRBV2 CASTPGGMEQYF TGTGCCAGCACCCCGGGGGGGATGGAGCAGTACTTC
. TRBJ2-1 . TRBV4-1 CASSQDGFSYNEQFF TGCGCCAGCAGCCAAGATGGCTTTTCCTACAATGAGCAGTTCTTC
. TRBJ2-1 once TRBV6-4 CASSEEETYNEQFF TGTGCCAGCAGTGAGGAGGAGACGTACAATGAGCAGTTCTTC
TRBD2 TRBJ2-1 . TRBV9 CASSFGGRALYNEQFF TGTGCCAGCAGCTTTGGCGGGAGGGCCTTGTACAATGAGCAGTTCTTC
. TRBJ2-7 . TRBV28 CASSSGTYTYEQYF TGTGCCAGCAGTTCCGGGACATATACCTACGAGCAGTACTTC
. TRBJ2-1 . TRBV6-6 CASSYWGEGYNEQFF TGTGCCAGCAGTTACTGGGGAGAGGGCTACAATGAGCAGTTCTTC
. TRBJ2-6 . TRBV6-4 CASSRESGANVLTF TGTGCCAGCAGTCGGGAGTCTGGGGCCAACGTCCTGACTTTC
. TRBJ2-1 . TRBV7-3 CASSLTGAYNEQFF TGTGCCAGCAGCTTAACAGGAGCCTACAATGAGCAGTTCTTC
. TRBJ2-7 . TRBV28 CASSFGGPATEQYF TGTGCCAGCAGTTTCGGGGGGCCAGCCACCGAGCAGTACTTC
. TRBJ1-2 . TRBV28 CATTTGGGIVYTF TGTGCCACCACTACCGGCGGAGGGATAGTCTACACCTTC
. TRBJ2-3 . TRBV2 CASTLSFYTDTQYF TGTGCCAGCACTTTGTCCTTCTACACAGATACGCAGTATTTT
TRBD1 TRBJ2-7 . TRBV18 CASSPAQGYEQYF TGTGCCAGCTCACCCGCACAGGGGTACGAGCAGTACTTC
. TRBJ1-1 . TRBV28 CASNRVNTEAFF TGTGCCAGCAACAGGGTGAACACTGAAGCTTTCTTT
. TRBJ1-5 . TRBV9 CASSGGQNNQPQHF TGTGCCAGCAGCGGAGGACAGAACAATCAGCCCCAGCATTTT
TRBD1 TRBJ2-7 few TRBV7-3 CASSLRTGSYEQYF TGTGCCAGCAGCTTAAGGACAGGGTCATACGAGCAGTACTTC
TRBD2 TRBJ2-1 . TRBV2 CASSYGLAGTGEQFF TGTGCCAGCAGTTACGGACTAGCGGGCACAGGTGAGCAGTTCTTC
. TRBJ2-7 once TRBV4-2 CASSQGHTGDYEQYF TGTGCCAGCAGCCAAGGGCACACAGGAGACTACGAGCAGTACTTC
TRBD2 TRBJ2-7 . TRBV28 CASSLSGGSRYEQYF TGTGCCAGCAGTTTAAGCGGCGGGAGTAGATACGAGCAGTACTTC
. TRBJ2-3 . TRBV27 CASSLLAVLATDTQYF TGTGCCAGCAGTTTATTGGCCGTCCTAGCCACAGATACGCAGTATTTT
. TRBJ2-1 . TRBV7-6 CASSNLPSGTGEQFF TGTGCCAGCAGCAACCTACCATCGGGAACGGGAGAGCAGTTCTTC
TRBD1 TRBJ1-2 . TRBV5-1 CASSLGPGQGRGYTF TGCGCCAGCAGCTTGGGTCCCGGACAGGGACGAGGCTACACCTTC
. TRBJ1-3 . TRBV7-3 CASSQQGSGNTIYF TGTGCCAGCAGCCAACAGGGCTCCGGAAACACCATATATTTT
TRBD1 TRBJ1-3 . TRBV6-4 CATIRLYRGSGNTIYF TGTGCCACCATCAGACTTTACAGGGGGTCTGGAAACACCATATATTTT
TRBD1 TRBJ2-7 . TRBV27 CASSLSIGTGLSYEQYF TGTGCCAGCAGTTTATCTATCGGGACAGGGTTGTCCTACGAGCAGTACTTC
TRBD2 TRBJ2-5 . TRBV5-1 CASSKSGTKETQYF TGCGCCAGCAGCAAATCCGGGACTAAAGAGACCCAGTACTTC
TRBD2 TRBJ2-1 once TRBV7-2 CASSLGTSVNNEQFF TGTGCCAGCAGCCTAGGGACTAGCGTAAACAATGAGCAGTTCTTC
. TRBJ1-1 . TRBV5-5 CASSVLDSHWTEAFF TGTGCCAGCAGCGTCCTCGACAGTCACTGGACTGAAGCTTTCTTT
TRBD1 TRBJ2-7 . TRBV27 CASSLWDRGHEQYF TGTGCCAGCAGTTTATGGGACAGGGGGCACGAGCAGTACTTC
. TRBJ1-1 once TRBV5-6 CASSSTARAAAEAFF TGTGCCAGCAGCTCGACAGCCAGGGCCGCGGCTGAAGCTTTCTTT